The 19 T cell receptor beta chains below were found in one sample sequenced in a study of blood T cell repertoires in COVID-19 (dated by TCRdb to the early 2020s). Library method: the immunoSEQ multiplex PCR assay. What TCRdb holds here is the immuneACCESS table cut down to in-frame rearrangements. Part of the clones is not present; checked against another copy, under half of the missing clones reflect an unresolved V gene, and the others are unexplained. This sample comprises roughly 92,000 clones, 90% of them detected only once. The ten largest account for roughly 4.5% of the sample. The sequenced material came from peripheral blood. These receptors were collected from a woman older than 75 with active or convalescent COVID-19.

DNA of the CDR3: TGTGCCAGCACCCCACCTAGCGGTACGCAGTATTTT. Its translation: CASTPPSGTQYF. The chain combines TRBV6-5 with TRBJ2-3, with 7 bases aligning to TRBD2. The germline gives CDR1 MNHEY, CDR2 SVGAGI. With 7 bases clipped from V and 8 bases from J, the junction kept 6 bases outside the gene matches. The CDR3 sequence is 12 residues long.

V usage is TRBV27 and J usage is TRBJ2-1; no clear D. Trimming pared 5 bases from V and 4 bases from J, leaving 12 bases between. CDR1 MNHEY and CDR2 SMNVEV come from the germline V gene (reference sequence). This CDR3 region has 14 residues. CDR3 coding DNA: TGTGCCAGCAGTCCCCGCTCAGTGTACAATGAGCAGTTCTTC. Protein product: CASSPRSVYNEQFF.

V and J are TRBV5-1 and TRBJ1-4; TRBD1 matches at 8 bases. Germline V CDR1 and CDR2: SGHRS, YFSETQ. The junction had 10 bases not matched to a gene; V was cut back by 3 bases and J by 6 bases. The CDR3 contains 16 residues. DNA of the CDR3: TGCGCCAGCAGCTGGGAACTGCCGGGACAGGATGAAAAACTGTTTTTT. It encodes CASSWELPGQDEKLFF. Using reference TRBV5-1 and TRBJ1-4 for the parts outside the CDR3, the full variable domain is KAGVTQTPRYLIKTRGQQVTLSCSPISGHRSVSWYQQTPGQGLQFLFEYFSETQRNKGNFPGRFSGRQFSNSRSEMNVSTLELGDSALYLCASSWELPGQDEKLFFGSGTQLSVL.

V gene TRBV2 combines with J gene TRBJ1-4, with 7 bases aligning to TRBD1. CDR1 is SNHLY and CDR2 is FYNNEI in the germline V gene. This CDR3 spans 14 amino acids. V was clipped by 7 bases and J by 5 bases; unmatched bases: 7. The CDR3 sequence is CASISDRMNEKLFF. As DNA, the CDR3 is TGTGCCAGCATTTCGGACAGGATGAATGAAAAACTGTTTTTT.

This CDR3 reads CASSLDTLNYGYTF. The CDR3 DNA follows: TGTGCCAGCAGCTTGGACACGCTCAACTATGGCTACACCTTC. The chain recombines TRBV5-5 with TRBJ1-2; no reliable D call. Trimming shortened V by 0 bases and J by 2 bases, and 8 bases separated the two germline ends. CDR1 and CDR2 from the germline V gene are SGHKS and YYEKEE (reference sequence). The CDR3 is made up of 14 amino acids.

This chain uses TRBV14 with TRBJ2-1; 7 nucleotides align to TRBD2. Germline values: CDR1 SGHDN, CDR2 FVKESK. The length of the CDR3 is 16 residues. Trimming took 5 bases from V and 8 from J; bases not matched to a gene: 15. CDR3 loop: CASSTRSVAGLDEQFF. The CDR3 nucleotides are TGTGCCAGCAGCACCCGCTCAGTAGCGGGCTTAGATGAGCAGTTCTTC.

V and J are TRBV2 and TRBJ2-7, with D perhaps matching TRBD2 (6 bases). The germline V gene encodes CDR1 SNHLY and CDR2 FYNNEI. V lost 3 bases, J lost 2 bases, and 14 bases lay in between. The CDR3 is made up of 15 amino acids. The CDR3 bases are TGTGCCAGCAGTGAGATTCGGGGGACCCCCTACGAGCAGTACTTC. Translation: CASSEIRGTPYEQYF. Full variable domain (outside the CDR3, taken from reference TRBV2 and TRBJ2-7): EPEVTQTPSHQVTQMGQEVILRCVPISNHLYFYWYRQILGQKVEFLVSFYNNEISEKSEIFDDQFSVERPDGSNFTLKIRSTKLEDSAMYFCASSEIRGTPYEQYFGPGTRLTVT.

Turning to this clone: The same CDR3 can be traced to other DNA sequences in this sample. This chain connects TRBV29-1 to TRBJ1-1, with TRBD1 matching over 7 bases. The CDR3 totals 12 residues. V shed 7 bases and J 3 bases; nucleotides not matched to a gene: 5. The germline gives CDR1 SQVTM, CDR2 ANQGSEA. The CDR3: CSGGDSDTEAFF. CDR3 coding DNA: TGCAGCGGGGGGGACAGTGACACTGAAGCTTTCTTT.

This chain links TRBV28 with TRBJ2-5; D is possibly TRBD1 (6 bases). Trimming shortened V by 6 bases and J by 5 bases, and 16 bases separated the two germline ends. Germline V lookup: CDR1 MDHEN, CDR2 SYDVKM. CDR3 size: 14 residues. The chain's CDR3 is CASSTPVRGETQYF. CDR3 bases: TGTGCCAGCAGCACGCCGGTTAGGGGGGAGACCCAGTACTTC. The whole variable domain, filled in from reference TRBV28 and TRBJ2-5, reads DVKVTQSSRYLVKRTGEKVFLECVQDMDHENMFWYRQDPGLGLRLIYFSYDVKMKEKGDIPEGYSVSREKKERFSLILESASTNQTSMYLCASSTPVRGETQYFGPGTRLLVL.

The chain recombines TRBV6-5 with TRBJ1-1; 7 bases line up with TRBD1. Unmatched junction bases numbered 3, after V lost 4 bases and J lost 4 bases. Germline V gene sequence: CDR1 MNHEY, CDR2 SVGAGI. The CDR3 runs to 13 residues. Here the CDR3 reads CASSSGTATEAFF. The CDR3 region has the DNA TGTGCCAGCAGTTCCGGGACAGCCACTGAAGCTTTCTTT.

The chain has TRBV19 and TRBJ1-1; 7 bases fit TRBD1. The junction had 4 bases not matched to a gene; V was cut back by 3 bases and J by 3 bases. Per germline, CDR1 LNHDA and CDR2 SQIVND (reference sequence). This CDR3 comprises 14 residues. The CDR3 loop is CASSMGQIYTEAFF. Here the CDR3 DNA reads TGTGCCAGTAGTATGGGACAGATTTACACTGAAGCTTTCTTT.

The V gene is TRBV19, the J gene TRBJ2-1; perhaps TRBD1 as D (7 bases). The CDR3 has 15 amino acids. Germline values: CDR1 LNHDA, CDR2 SQIVND (reference sequence). The V and J ends lost 3 bases and 7 bases respectively, with 16 bases between them. This CDR3 reads CASSIRQGGLNEQFF. CDR3 nucleotides: TGTGCCAGTAGTATTAGGCAGGGGGGTCTGAATGAGCAGTTCTTC.

This chain links TRBV19 with TRBJ2-1, with TRBD1 as a possible D gene (5 bases). V was clipped by 6 bases and J by 2 bases, with 5 bases between them. The CDR3 consists of 12 residues. The germline V gene has CDR1 LNHDA and CDR2 SQIVND (reference sequence). The CDR3 DNA is TGTGCCAGTAGGGGGCCCTACAATGAGCAGTTCTTC. This gives the protein CASRGPYNEQFF.

The chain has TRBV28 and TRBJ1-1; the match to TRBD1 covers 8 bases. Losses at the gene ends were 2 bases for V and 6 bases for J; bases not matched to a gene: 8. Germline lookup yields CDR1 MDHEN and CDR2 SYDVKM. This CDR3 contains 15 residues. The CDR3 loop is CASSLPAGGWAEAFF. The CDR3 nucleotides read TGTGCCAGCAGTTTACCGGCAGGGGGCTGGGCTGAAGCTTTCTTT.

This clone is a singleton in its sample. The gene calls are TRBV28 and TRBJ1-1; 7 nucleotides line up with TRBD1. Trimming at V came to 6 bases and at J to 2 bases, leaving 6 bases not matched to a gene. CDR1 is MDHEN, CDR2 SYDVKM, per germline. This CDR3 is 14 amino acids long. DNA for the CDR3: TGTGCCAGCAGCTCCGGGACAGCAAACACTGAAGCTTTCTTT. It encodes CASSSGTANTEAFF.

This chain connects TRBV29-1 to TRBJ1-2, with a possible D match to TRBD1 (6 bases). The V gene lost 6 bases and the J gene lost 2 bases, with 10 bases spanning the gap. This CDR3 is built from 12 residues. CDR1 and CDR2 (germline): SQVTM, ANQGSEA. The CDR3 reads CSVSQGNYGYTF. The DNA for the CDR3 is TGCAGCGTATCCCAGGGGAACTATGGCTACACCTTC.

This sequence joins TRBV7-8 and TRBJ2-7; TRBD2 aligns across 9 bases. The CDR3 runs 15 residues. The V and J ends lost 2 bases and 3 bases, in that order; junction bases with no gene match: 5. The germline gives CDR1 SGHVS, CDR2 FQNEAQ. CDR3 protein: CASSLLVAGDYEQYF. As DNA, the CDR3 is TGTGCCAGCAGCTTATTGGTAGCGGGGGACTACGAGCAGTACTTC.

The chain recombines TRBV18 with TRBJ2-7; TRBD1 matches at 9 bases. The CDR3 has 15 residues. The V and J ends lost 3 bases and 5 bases, in that order; junction bases with no gene match: 8. The germline V gene has CDR1 KGHSH and CDR2 LQKENI. The CDR3 protein is CASSPLGTGPHEQYF. CDR3 nucleotides: TGTGCCAGCTCACCGCTTGGGACAGGGCCCCACGAGCAGTACTTC.

The sample holds a few counts of this clone. The chain combines TRBV3-1 (or the pseudogene TRBV3-2) with TRBJ1-2, with D maybe TRBD1 (5 bases). V lost 6 bases and J 1 base, leaving 12 bases between the germline ends. The CDR3 runs to 14 residues. Germline V gives CDR1 LGHDT, CDR2 YNNKEL (reference sequence). CDR3 sequence: CASSSRVFNYGYTF. In DNA form, the CDR3 reads TGTGCCAGCAGTTCCAGGGTTTTTAACTATGGCTACACCTTC.